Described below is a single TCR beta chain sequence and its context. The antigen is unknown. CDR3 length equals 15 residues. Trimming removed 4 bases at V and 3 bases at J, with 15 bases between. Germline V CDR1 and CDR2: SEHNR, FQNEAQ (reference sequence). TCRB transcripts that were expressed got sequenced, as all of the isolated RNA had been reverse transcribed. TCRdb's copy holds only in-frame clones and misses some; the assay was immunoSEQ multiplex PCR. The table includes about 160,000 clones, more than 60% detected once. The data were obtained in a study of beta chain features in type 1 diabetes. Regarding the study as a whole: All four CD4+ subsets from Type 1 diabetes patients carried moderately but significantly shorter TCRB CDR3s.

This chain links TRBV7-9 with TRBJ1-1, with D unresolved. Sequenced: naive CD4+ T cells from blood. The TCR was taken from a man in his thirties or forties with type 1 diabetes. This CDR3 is CASSWPPGGHTEAFF. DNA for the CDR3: TGTGCCAGCAGCTGGCCCCCAGGTGGGCACACTGAAGCTTTCTTT.